These 27 T cell receptor beta chains share one sample of origin, sequenced in a study of blood T cell repertoires in COVID-19. Data came from immunoSEQ multiplex PCR; TCRdb stores just in-frame clones and leaves some out. The sample comprises some 270,000 clones, nearly 90% of which are singletons, and less than 2% rests with the top ten. Sequenced: PBMCs or T cells enriched from blood (not recorded which). The receptors derive from a woman aged 55-70 years who had recovered from COVID-19.

This clone has more than one count but fewer than ten. This chain joins TRBV10-3 and TRBJ1-2; unclear D gene. The CDR3 contains 12 residues. V dropped 6 bases and J dropped 4 bases, with 9 bases sitting between them. Germline CDR1 ENHRY, CDR2 SYGVKD. In DNA form, the CDR3 reads TGTGCCATCAGGAGCGGGGTCTATGGCTACACCTTC. Translation gives CAIRSGVYGYTF.

V usage is TRBV2 and J usage is TRBJ1-1, with a tentative D call TRBD1 (6 bases). CDR1 SNHLY and CDR2 FYNNEI come from the germline V gene. The CDR3 totals 15 residues. V was shortened by 7 bases and J by 4 bases, with 19 bases between the two germline ends. The DNA of the CDR3 is TGTGCCAGCACTACCTATGGGGGGGCTGGCACTGAAGCTTTCTTT. It specifies CASTTYGGAGTEAFF. The full variable domain, with the rest looked up from reference TRBV2 and TRBJ1-1, is EPEVTQTPSHQVTQMGQEVILRCVPISNHLYFYWYRQILGQKVEFLVSFYNNEISEKSEIFDDQFSVERPDGSNFTLKIRSTKLEDSAMYFCASTTYGGAGTEAFFGQGTRLTVV.

CDR3 sequence: CASSPWRLAGGAQETQYF. CDR3 nucleotide sequence: TGCGCCAGCAGCCCATGGCGCCTAGCGGGAGGAGCGCAAGAGACCCAGTACTTC. This rearrangement joins TRBV4-1 to TRBJ2-5; the match to TRBD2 covers 11 bases. CDR1 is MGHRA and CDR2 is YSYEKL in the germline V gene. The CDR3 runs 18 residues. J gave up 2 bases and V 4 bases, and 12 bases lay outside the gene matches.

The CDR3 loop is CASRSLGAGYTF. The CDR3 coding sequence is TGTGCCAGCAGGTCGTTAGGGGCGGGCTACACCTTC. The rearrangement uses TRBV28 and TRBJ1-2; maybe TRBD1 (5 bases). Deletions cut 6 bases from V and 8 bases from J, with 13 bases between. The germline V gene has CDR1 MDHEN and CDR2 SYDVKM. The CDR3 length is 12 residues.

This sequence joins TRBV25-1 and TRBJ2-2, with 10 bases matching TRBD2. CDR3 length: 17 residues. V was clipped by 4 bases and J by 5 bases; unmatched bases: 10. Germline values: CDR1 MGHDK, CDR2 SYGVNS. The DNA of the CDR3 is TGTGCCAGCAGTGGCCCCGTTCTAGCGGGGGTGACCGGGGAGCTGTTTTTT. This gives the protein CASSGPVLAGVTGELFF.

The J gene is TRBJ1-6, the V gene TRBV6-5, with a weak D call TRBD1 (5 bases). Germline V CDR1 and CDR2: MNHEY, SVGAGI. The V and J ends lost 8 bases and 9 bases respectively, with 17 bases between them. CDR3 length: 14 residues. The CDR3 nucleotides read TGTGCCAGCCGGTCCGGGGGATCTGGTTCACCCCTCCACTTT. Its translation: CASRSGGSGSPLHF.

This chain uses TRBV5-1 with TRBJ1-5; no reliable D call. CDR3 length: 14 residues. Germline values: CDR1 SGHRS, CDR2 YFSETQ. V was cut by 2 bases and J by 0 bases, with 6 bases left in between. The CDR3 DNA reads as TGCGCCAGCAGCTTCTCAGGTAGCAATCAGCCCCAGCATTTT. This encodes CASSFSGSNQPQHF.

J is TRBJ1-4 and V is TRBV10-3; D is uncertain. Trimming removed 3 bases from V and 4 bases from J, with 6 bases in between. Germline lookup yields CDR1 ENHRY and CDR2 SYGVKD. This CDR3 is built from 13 residues. CDR3 nucleotides: TGTGCCATCAGTGACGGTATTAATGAAAAACTGTTTTTT. Protein sequence: CAISDGINEKLFF.

V is TRBV7-3 and J is TRBJ2-1; 7 bases map to TRBD2. V shed 3 bases and J 7 bases; nucleotides not matched to a gene: 9. Germline V gene lookup returns CDR1 SGHTA and CDR2 FQGTGA. This CDR3 region has 15 residues. Here the CDR3 DNA reads TGTGCCAGCAGCTTGTATTGGCGGGAGCCTAATGAGCAGTTCTTC. It is translated as CASSLYWREPNEQFF.

The chain couples TRBV27 to TRBJ2-1; 9 nucleotides line up with TRBD1. J lost 6 bases, V lost 7 bases, and 7 bases had no gene match. The CDR3 has 14 residues. Germline CDR1 is MNHEY and CDR2 is SMNVEV (reference sequence). For the CDR3, the DNA is TGTGCCAGCAAAAGGGACAGGGCTTTCAATGAGCAGTTCTTC. Its protein is CASKRDRAFNEQFF.

The rearrangement links TRBV7-9 to TRBJ1-1; a possible D gene is TRBD1 (5 bases). V lost 2 bases and J 5 bases, leaving 9 bases between the germline ends. In germline, CDR1 is SEHNR, CDR2 FQNEAQ (reference sequence). The CDR3 has 13 amino acids. In nucleotides, the CDR3 is TGTGCCAGCAGCTTAAGGGGATATACTGAAGCTTTCTTT. This codes for CASSLRGYTEAFF.

The chain carries TRBV6-4 and TRBJ2-1, with TRBD1 matching over 8 bases. V was pared by 6 bases and J by 6 bases, with 4 bases of the junction left unmatched. The CDR3 is made up of 13 amino acids. Germline lookup yields CDR1 MRHNA and CDR2 SNTAGT. Here the CDR3 reads CASRPDRGNEQFF. The CDR3 DNA reads TGTGCCAGCAGACCCGACAGGGGCAATGAGCAGTTCTTC.

This chain connects TRBV5-1 to TRBJ1-4; no definite D call. The V gene lost 0 bases and the J gene lost 2 bases, with 5 bases spanning the gap. The CDR3 totals 14 residues. Germline V gives CDR1 SGHRS, CDR2 YFSETQ. The CDR3 nucleotides are TGCGCCAGCAGCTTGGGGCCGACTAATGAAAAACTGTTTTTT. It is translated as CASSLGPTNEKLFF. Full variable domain (rest looked up from reference TRBV5-1 and TRBJ1-4): KAGVTQTPRYLIKTRGQQVTLSCSPISGHRSVSWYQQTPGQGLQFLFEYFSETQRNKGNFPGRFSGRQFSNSRSEMNVSTLELGDSALYLCASSLGPTNEKLFFGSGTQLSVL.

In DNA, the CDR3 is TGTGCCAGTACCCACGGTACGGGACAGCCCCAGCATTTT. Its protein product is CASTHGTGQPQHF. The chain carries TRBV19 and TRBJ1-5, with D uncertain. Per germline, CDR1 LNHDA and CDR2 SQIVND (reference sequence). V was shortened by 7 bases and J by 7 bases, with 14 bases between the two germline ends. The CDR3 has 13 residues.

This clone was seen just once. The V call is TRBV19, the J call TRBJ1-1; 8 positions agree with TRBD1. The CDR3 spans 16 residues. Trimming took 7 bases from V and 3 from J; bases not matched to a gene: 13. Germline CDR1 and CDR2: LNHDA and SQIVND (reference sequence). CDR3 in DNA: TGTGCCAGTAAAGAGGACAGGGCCCAATGGGACACTGAAGCTTTCTTT. This translates into CASKEDRAQWDTEAFF. Based on the CDR3 plus reference TRBV19 and TRBJ1-1, the full variable domain is DGGITQSPKYLFRKEGQNVTLSCEQNLNHDAMYWYRQDPGQGLRLIYYSQIVNDFQKGDIAEGYSVSREKKESFPLTVTSAQKNPTAFYLCASKEDRAQWDTEAFFGQGTRLTVV.

The chain combines TRBV2 with TRBJ2-5; TRBD1 aligns across 7 bases. The CDR3 spans 12 residues. Trimming removed 6 bases from V and 6 bases from J; junction bases left unmatched: 4. CDR1 is SNHLY, CDR2 FYNNEI, per germline. CDR3: CASRADRQTQYF. The CDR3 region has the DNA TGTGCCAGCAGGGCGGACAGGCAGACCCAGTACTTC.

This rearrangement joins TRBV6-5 to TRBJ2-7, with 8 bases lining up with TRBD2. In germline, CDR1 is MNHEY, CDR2 SVGAGI. V lost 10 bases and J lost 0; bases outside the gene matches: 11. The CDR3 is 15 amino acids. The CDR3: CATVPRGGHSYEQYF. In DNA, the CDR3 is TGTGCCACCGTCCCCCGGGGGGGACACTCCTACGAGCAGTACTTC.

The V gene is TRBV28, the J gene TRBJ1-3, with no clear D. Trimming removed 7 bases at V and 3 bases at J, with 10 bases between. CDR1 MDHEN and CDR2 SYDVKM come from the germline V gene. The CDR3 has 13 residues. The CDR3 protein is CASTLPVGNTIYF. The DNA of the CDR3 is TGTGCCAGCACCCTCCCGGTTGGAAACACCATATATTTT.

The gene calls are TRBV6-6 and TRBJ2-1; 7 bases align to TRBD2. The CDR3 totals 15 residues. Germline CDR1 is MNHNY and CDR2 is SVGAGI (reference sequence). Trimming took 6 bases from V and 4 from J; bases not matched to a gene: 9. CDR3 sequence: CASRAGEVVYNEQFF. In DNA form, the CDR3 reads TGTGCCAGCAGGGCGGGGGAGGTTGTGTACAATGAGCAGTTCTTC.

This chain uses TRBV5-1 with TRBJ2-1, with D tentatively TRBD2 (6 bases). Trimming took off 4 bases at V and 3 bases at J, with 17 bases between the two ends. CDR3 length: 16 amino acids. Germline CDR1 and CDR2: SGHRS and YFSETQ. Here the CDR3 DNA reads TGCGCCAGCAGCACTTCGGGGGAGAGGGTCTACAATGAGCAGTTCTTC. Its translation: CASSTSGERVYNEQFF.

V usage is TRBV7-8 and J usage is TRBJ1-3; TRBD1 agrees at 9 bases. The V and J ends lost 4 bases and 8 bases, in that order; junction bases with no gene match: 6. From germline, CDR1 is SGHVS and CDR2 FQNEAQ. CDR3 length equals 14 residues. As DNA, the CDR3 is TGTGCCAGCAGCTCCGGGACAGGGCTATACACCATATATTTT. Translated, it gives CASSSGTGLYTIYF.

This rearrangement joins TRBV19 to TRBJ2-3; D remains ambiguous. Germline assignment: CDR1 LNHDA and CDR2 SQIVND (reference sequence). Trimming removed 0 bases from V and 4 bases from J, with 8 bases in between. The CDR3 extends over 14 amino acids. The CDR3 DNA is TGTGCCAGTAGTATAGATGGGCCACCAGATACGCAGTATTTT. It encodes CASSIDGPPDTQYF. The complete variable domain, with remaining parts taken from reference TRBV19 and TRBJ2-3, reads DGGITQSPKYLFRKEGQNVTLSCEQNLNHDAMYWYRQDPGQGLRLIYYSQIVNDFQKGDIAEGYSVSREKKESFPLTVTSAQKNPTAFYLCASSIDGPPDTQYFGPGTRLTVL.

The chain couples TRBV6-6 to TRBJ1-4, with unresolved D. Germline lookup yields CDR1 MNHNY and CDR2 SVGAGI (reference sequence). Trimming stripped 5 bases from V and 0 bases from J, with 31 bases between. This CDR3 region has 22 residues. CDR3 in amino acids: CASSHWAREDDGDPSTNEKLFF. CDR3 DNA: TGTGCCAGCAGTCATTGGGCACGGGAGGACGACGGAGACCCTTCAACTAATGAAAAACTGTTTTTT.

This clone has ten or more counts. The chain joins TRBV4-1 to TRBJ1-1, with D possibly matching TRBD1 (6 bases). This CDR3 contains 17 residues. From germline, CDR1 is MGHRA and CDR2 YSYEKL. V was shortened by 0 bases and J by 2 bases, with 16 bases between the two germline ends. The CDR3 DNA is TGCGCCAGCAGCCAAGACCACCTTCGGACAGCAAACACTGAAGCTTTCTTT. Translation gives CASSQDHLRTANTEAFF.

The V gene is TRBV9, the J gene TRBJ2-1; 10 bases fit TRBD2. With 4 bases clipped from V and 1 base from J, the junction kept 14 bases outside the gene matches. Germline CDR1 reads SGDLS; CDR2 reads YYNGEE. The CDR3 runs 19 residues. The DNA for the CDR3 is TGTGCCAGCAGCCCCAGAGGTCTAGCGGGGGATTCGTCCTACAATGAGCAGTTCTTC. It codes for CASSPRGLAGDSSYNEQFF.

The chain couples TRBV11-1 to TRBJ2-1; the match to TRBD2 covers 11 bases. This CDR3 comprises 15 residues. The germline V gene has CDR1 SGHAT and CDR2 FQDESV (reference sequence). The V gene end was trimmed by 5 bases and the J gene end by 4 bases; junction bases not matched to a gene: 4. CDR3 region: CASSTLAGVYNEQFF. The DNA of the CDR3 is TGTGCCAGCAGCACACTAGCGGGGGTATACAATGAGCAGTTCTTC.

CDR3 DNA sequence: TGTGCCAGCAGCCAAGCCTTAGGGACAGACCCCGAGTACTTC. Amino acids: CASSQALGTDPEYF. The gene calls are TRBV14 and TRBJ2-7; 7 nucleotides align to TRBD1. CDR3 length: 14 amino acids. V gave up 1 base and J gave up 11 bases; unmatched junction bases: 11. Germline CDR1 is SGHDN and CDR2 is FVKESK.